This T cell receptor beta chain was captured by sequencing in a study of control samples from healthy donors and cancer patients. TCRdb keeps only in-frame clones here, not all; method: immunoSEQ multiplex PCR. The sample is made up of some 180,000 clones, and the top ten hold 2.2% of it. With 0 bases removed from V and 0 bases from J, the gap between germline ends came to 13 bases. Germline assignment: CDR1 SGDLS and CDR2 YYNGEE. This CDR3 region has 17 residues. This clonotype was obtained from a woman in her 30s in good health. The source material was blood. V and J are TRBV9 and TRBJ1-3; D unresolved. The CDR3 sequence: CASSVGHSLFSGNTIYF. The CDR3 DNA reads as TGTGCCAGCAGCGTAGGGCACAGTCTTTTCTCTGGAAACACCATATATTTT.